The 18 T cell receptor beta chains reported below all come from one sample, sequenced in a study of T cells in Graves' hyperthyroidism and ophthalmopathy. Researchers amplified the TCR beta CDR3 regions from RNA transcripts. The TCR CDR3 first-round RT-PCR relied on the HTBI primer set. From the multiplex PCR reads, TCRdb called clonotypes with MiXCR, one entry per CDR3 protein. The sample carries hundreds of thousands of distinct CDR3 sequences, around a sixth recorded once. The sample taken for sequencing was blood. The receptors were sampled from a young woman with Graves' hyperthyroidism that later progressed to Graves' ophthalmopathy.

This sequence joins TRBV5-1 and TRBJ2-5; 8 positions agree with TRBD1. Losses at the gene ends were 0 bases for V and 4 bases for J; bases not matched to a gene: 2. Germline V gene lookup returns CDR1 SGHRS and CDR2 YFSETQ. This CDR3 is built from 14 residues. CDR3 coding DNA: TGCGCCAGCAGCTTGGGGACAGGGTTAGAGACCCAGTACTTC. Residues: CASSLGTGLETQYF.

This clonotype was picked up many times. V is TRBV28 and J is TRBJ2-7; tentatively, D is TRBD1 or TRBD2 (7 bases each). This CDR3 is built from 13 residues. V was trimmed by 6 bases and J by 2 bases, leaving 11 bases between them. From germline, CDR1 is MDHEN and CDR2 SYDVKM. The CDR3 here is CASRAGGAYEQYF. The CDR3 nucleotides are TGTGCCAGCAGGGCAGGGGGGGCCTACGAGCAGTACTTC.

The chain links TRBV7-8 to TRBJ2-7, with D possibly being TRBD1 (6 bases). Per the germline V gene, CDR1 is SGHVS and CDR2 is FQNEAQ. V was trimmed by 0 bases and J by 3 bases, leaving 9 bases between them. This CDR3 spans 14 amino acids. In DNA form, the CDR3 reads TGTGCCAGCAGCTTAGCGGGACAAATCTACGAGCAGTACTTC. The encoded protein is CASSLAGQIYEQYF.

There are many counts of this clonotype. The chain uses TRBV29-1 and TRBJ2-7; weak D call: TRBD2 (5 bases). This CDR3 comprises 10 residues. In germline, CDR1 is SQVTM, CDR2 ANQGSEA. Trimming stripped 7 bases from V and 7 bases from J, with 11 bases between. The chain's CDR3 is CSAGVGEQYF. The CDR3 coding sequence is TGCAGCGCCGGGGTTGGGGAGCAGTACTTC.

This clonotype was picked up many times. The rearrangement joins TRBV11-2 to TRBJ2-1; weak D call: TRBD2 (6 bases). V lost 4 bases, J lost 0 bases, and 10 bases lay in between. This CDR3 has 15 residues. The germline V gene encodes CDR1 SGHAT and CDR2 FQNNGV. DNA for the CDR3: TGTGCCAGCAGCTCTCGGGAGACCTCCTACAATGAGCAGTTCTTC. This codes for CASSSRETSYNEQFF.

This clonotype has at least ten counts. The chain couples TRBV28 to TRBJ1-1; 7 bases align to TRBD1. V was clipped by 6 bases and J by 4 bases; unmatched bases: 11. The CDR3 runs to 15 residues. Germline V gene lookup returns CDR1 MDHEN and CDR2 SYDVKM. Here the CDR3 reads CASRTGVTWGTEAFF. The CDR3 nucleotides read TGTGCCAGCAGAACAGGGGTTACATGGGGCACTGAAGCTTTCTTT.

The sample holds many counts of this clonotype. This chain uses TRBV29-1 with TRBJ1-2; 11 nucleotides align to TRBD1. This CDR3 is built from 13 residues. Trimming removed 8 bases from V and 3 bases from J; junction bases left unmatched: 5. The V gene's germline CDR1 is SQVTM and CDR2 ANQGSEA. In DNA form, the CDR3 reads TGCAGCTCCGGGACAGGGGGTGACTATGGCTACACCTTC. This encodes CSSGTGGDYGYTF.

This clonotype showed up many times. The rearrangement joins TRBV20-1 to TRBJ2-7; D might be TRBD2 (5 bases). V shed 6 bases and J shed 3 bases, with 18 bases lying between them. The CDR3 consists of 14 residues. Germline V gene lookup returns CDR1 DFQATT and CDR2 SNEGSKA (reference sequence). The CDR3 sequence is CSAQSRSGNYEQYF. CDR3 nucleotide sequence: TGCAGTGCCCAGAGCAGGTCCGGGAACTACGAGCAGTACTTC.

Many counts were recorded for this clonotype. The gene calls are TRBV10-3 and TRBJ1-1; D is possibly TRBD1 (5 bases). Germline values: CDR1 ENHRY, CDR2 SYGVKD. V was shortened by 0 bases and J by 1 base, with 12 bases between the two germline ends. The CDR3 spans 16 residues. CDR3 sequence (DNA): TGTGCCATCAGTGAGTCGCCGGGCGGACAGAACACTGAAGCTTTCTTT. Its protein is CAISESPGGQNTEAFF.

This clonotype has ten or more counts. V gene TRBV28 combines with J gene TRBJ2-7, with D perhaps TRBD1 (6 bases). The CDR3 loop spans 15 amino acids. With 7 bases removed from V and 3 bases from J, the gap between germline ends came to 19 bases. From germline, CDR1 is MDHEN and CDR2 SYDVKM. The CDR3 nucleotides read TGTGCCAGCACCCCTCAAGGCGGACAGCACTACGAGCAGTACTTC. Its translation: CASTPQGGQHYEQYF.

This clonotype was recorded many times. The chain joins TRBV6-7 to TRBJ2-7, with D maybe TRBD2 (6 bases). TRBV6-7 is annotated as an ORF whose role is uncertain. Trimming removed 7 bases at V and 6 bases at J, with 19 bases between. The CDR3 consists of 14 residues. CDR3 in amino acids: CASKVAAPVREQYF. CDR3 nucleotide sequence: TGTGCCAGCAAGGTAGCGGCCCCAGTCCGCGAGCAGTACTTC.

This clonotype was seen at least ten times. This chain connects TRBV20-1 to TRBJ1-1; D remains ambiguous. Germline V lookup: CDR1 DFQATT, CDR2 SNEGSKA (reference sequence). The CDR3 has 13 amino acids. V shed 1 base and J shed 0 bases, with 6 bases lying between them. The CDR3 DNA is TGCAGTGCTAGAGGGCGGATGAACACTGAAGCTTTCTTT. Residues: CSARGRMNTEAFF.

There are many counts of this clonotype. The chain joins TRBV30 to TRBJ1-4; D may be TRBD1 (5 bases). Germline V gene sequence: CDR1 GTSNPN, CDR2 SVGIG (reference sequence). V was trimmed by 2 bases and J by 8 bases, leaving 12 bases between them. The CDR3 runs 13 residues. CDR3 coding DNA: TGTGCCTGGAGTTTAGGGGTAGGAGAAAAACTGTTTTTT. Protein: CAWSLGVGEKLFF.

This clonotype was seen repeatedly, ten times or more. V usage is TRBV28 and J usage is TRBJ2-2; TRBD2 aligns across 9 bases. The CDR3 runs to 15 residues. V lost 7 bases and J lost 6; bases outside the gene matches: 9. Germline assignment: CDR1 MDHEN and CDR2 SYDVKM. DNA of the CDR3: TGTGCCAGCACCCCGACTAGCGGCAGTCCCGGGGAGCTGTTTTTT. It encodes CASTPTSGSPGELFF.

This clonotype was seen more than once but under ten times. The CDR3 loop reads CSVEEGGTEEKLFF. DNA for the CDR3: TGCAGCGTTGAAGAAGGGGGGACAGAAGAAAAACTGTTTTTT. V is TRBV29-1 and J is TRBJ1-4; 7 nucleotides agree with TRBD1. The CDR3 consists of 14 residues. CDR1 is SQVTM and CDR2 is ANQGSEA in the germline V gene. V lost 0 bases and J lost 8; bases outside the gene matches: 6.

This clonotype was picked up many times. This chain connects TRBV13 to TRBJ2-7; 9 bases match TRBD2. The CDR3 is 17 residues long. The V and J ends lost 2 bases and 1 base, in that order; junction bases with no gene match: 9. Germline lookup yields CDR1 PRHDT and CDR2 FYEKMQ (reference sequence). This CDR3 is CASSLRVSGRSSYEQYF. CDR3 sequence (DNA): TGTGCCAGCAGCTTAAGGGTGAGCGGGAGGAGTTCCTACGAGCAGTACTTC.

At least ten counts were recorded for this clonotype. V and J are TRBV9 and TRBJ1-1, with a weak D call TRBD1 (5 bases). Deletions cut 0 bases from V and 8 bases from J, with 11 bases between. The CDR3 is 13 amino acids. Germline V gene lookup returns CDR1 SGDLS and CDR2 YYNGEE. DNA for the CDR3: TGTGCCAGCAGCGTAGCTTGGGGCGCGGAAGCTTTCTTT. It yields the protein CASSVAWGAEAFF. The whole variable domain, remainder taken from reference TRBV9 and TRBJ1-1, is DSGVTQTPKHLITATGQRVTLRCSPRSGDLSVYWYQQSLDQGLQFLIQYYNGEERAKGNILERFSAQQFPDLHSELNLSSLELGDSALYFCASSVAWGAEAFFGQGTRLTVV.

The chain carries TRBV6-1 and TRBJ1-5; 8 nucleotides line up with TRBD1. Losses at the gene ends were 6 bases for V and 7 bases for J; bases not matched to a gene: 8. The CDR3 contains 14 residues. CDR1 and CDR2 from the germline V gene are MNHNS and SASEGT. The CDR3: CASRSQGADQPQHF. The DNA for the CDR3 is TGTGCCAGCAGATCCCAGGGGGCAGACCAGCCCCAGCATTTT.